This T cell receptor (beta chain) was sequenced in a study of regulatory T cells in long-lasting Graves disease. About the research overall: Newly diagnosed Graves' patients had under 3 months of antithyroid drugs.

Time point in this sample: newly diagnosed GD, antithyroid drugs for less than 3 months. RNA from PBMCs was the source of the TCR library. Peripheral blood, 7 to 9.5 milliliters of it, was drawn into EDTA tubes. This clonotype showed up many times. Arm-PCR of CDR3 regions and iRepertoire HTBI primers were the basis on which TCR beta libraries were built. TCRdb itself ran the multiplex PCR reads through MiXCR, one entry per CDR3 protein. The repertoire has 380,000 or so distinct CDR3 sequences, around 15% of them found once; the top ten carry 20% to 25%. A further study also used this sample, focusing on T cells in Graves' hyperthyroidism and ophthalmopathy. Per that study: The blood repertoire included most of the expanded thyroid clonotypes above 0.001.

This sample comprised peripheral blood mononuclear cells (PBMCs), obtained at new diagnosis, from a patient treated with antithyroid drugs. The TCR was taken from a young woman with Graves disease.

The DNA for the CDR3 is TGCGCCAGCAAGAGGGGCGGACAGACAGATACGCAGTATTTT. The encoded protein is CASKRGGQTDTQYF. The chain uses TRBV5-1 and TRBJ2-3; D may be TRBD1 (6 bases). The CDR3 is 14 amino acids. Germline V gene data show CDR1 as SGHRS and CDR2 as YFSETQ. The V end lost 6 bases, the J end lost 3 bases, and 14 bases lay between the germline ends.